The rows below give T cell receptor beta chains drawn from one sample of a study of CD8+CD57+ T cells in acquired aplastic anemia. TCRdb processed the reads anew with MiXCR; each CDR3 protein has one entry. The table includes 150,000 to 200,000 distinct CDR3 sequences, over 40% detected once. The sample comprised sorted CD4+, CD8+, or CD8+CD57+ T cells (not recorded which) from PBMCs. The source of these receptors is a human donor with aplastic anemia. The CDR3 runs from the conserved cysteine through the conserved F or W. The D gene is left open where the match is weak. Rows may omit the clone size; those that give it use once, few, many or a size class.

cdr3_length: 16; clone_size: many; j_call: TRBJ2-7; d_call: .; v_call: TRBV9; cdr3_nt: TGTGCCAGCAGCCTACGCACTGGCGCCTTCTCCTACGAGCAGTACTTC; cdr3_aa: CASSLRTGAFSYEQYF
cdr3_length: 11; clone_size: many; j_call: TRBJ2-2; d_call: .; v_call: TRBV9; cdr3_nt: TGTGCCAGCAGCGTAGCCGGGGAGCTGTTTTTT; cdr3_aa: CASSVAGELFF
cdr3_length: 15; clone_size: many; j_call: TRBJ1-1; d_call: TRBD1; v_call: TRBV4-2; cdr3_nt: TGTGCCAGCAGCCAGGAAGGGACAGGGGTAACTGAAGCTTTCTTT; cdr3_aa: CASSQEGTGVTEAFF
cdr3_length: 12; clone_size: .; j_call: TRBJ2-3; d_call: .; v_call: TRBV19; cdr3_nt: TGTGCCAGTAGTATCTTAGGTAACAAGCAGTATTTT; cdr3_aa: CASSILGNKQYF
cdr3_length: 15; clone_size: few; j_call: TRBJ1-5; d_call: .; v_call: TRBV18; cdr3_nt: TGTGCCAGCTCACCGCGGGCAGGGGTCAATCAGCCCCAGCATTTT; cdr3_aa: CASSPRAGVNQPQHF
cdr3_length: 13; clone_size: many; j_call: TRBJ1-5; d_call: TRBD1; v_call: TRBV6-1; cdr3_nt: TGTGCCAGCAGGACAGGGACGAGTCAGCCCCAGCATTTT; cdr3_aa: CASRTGTSQPQHF
cdr3_length: 16; clone_size: .; j_call: TRBJ1-6; d_call: .; v_call: TRBV10-3; cdr3_nt: TGTGCCATCAGTGAGCCCGGGGCTTCCTATAATTCACCCCTCCACTTT; cdr3_aa: CAISEPGASYNSPLHF
cdr3_length: 17; clone_size: many; j_call: TRBJ1-5; d_call: .; v_call: TRBV7-8; cdr3_nt: TGTGCCAGCAGCTTAGCGCAAGGGGCCGGCAGCAATCAGCCCCAGCATTTT; cdr3_aa: CASSLAQGAGSNQPQHF
cdr3_length: 16; clone_size: .; j_call: TRBJ1-6; d_call: TRBD1; v_call: TRBV15; cdr3_nt: TGTGCCACCAGCAGGGGACAGGGGGCGATAAGTTCACCCCTCCACTTT; cdr3_aa: CATSRGQGAISSPLHF
cdr3_length: 15; clone_size: .; j_call: TRBJ1-2; d_call: .; v_call: TRBV4-1; cdr3_nt: TGCGCCAGCAGCCAAGAGATTCAGGGGATCTATGGCTACACCTTC; cdr3_aa: CASSQEIQGIYGYTF
cdr3_length: 15; clone_size: few; j_call: TRBJ2-2; d_call: TRBD2; v_call: TRBV2; cdr3_nt: TGTGCCAGCAGGAGACTAGCGGTTAACACCGGGGAGCTGTTTTTT; cdr3_aa: CASRRLAVNTGELFF